What follows describes a single T cell receptor beta chain. As yet, its antigen is unknown. This CDR3 contains 14 residues. 60 Vbeta and 13 Jbeta primers were used in PCR. Profiled with immunoSEQ multiplex PCR; TCRdb holds only in-frame clones, not every one. This table has over 200,000 clones, approximately 90% appearing once. The data are from a study of cytomegalovirus exposure and HLA in healthy donors. The study, taken as a whole, reports: Later analysis identified several of the most significant clusters that appeared linked to common viral pathogens. A later analysis showed that HLA-associated TCR beta chains had undergone more clonal expansion than equally common others. There were some V segments, including TRBV6-2 and TRBV6-3, excluded as indistinguishable. The study listed approximately 160 cytomegalovirus-associated TCR beta chains.

The sequencing sample was made of PBMCs. This sequence joins TRBV21-1 and TRBJ1-1; TRBD1, the D gene given by the table, was not confirmed from the DNA. TRBV21-1 corresponds to a pseudogene. The TCR comes from a woman between 18 and 30 years old in good health and CMV-seronegative. The DNA of the CDR3 is TGTGCCAGCAGCAAAGGGGACAGGGGGCGTGAAGCTTTCTTT. This encodes CASSKGDRGREAFF.